This T cell receptor (beta chain) was identified during a study of blood T cell repertoires in COVID-19. Trimming took 2 bases from V and 3 from J, leaving 10 bases between them. Germline CDR1 reads MDHEN; CDR2 reads SYDVKM. The CDR3 is 14 amino acids. Generated by immunoSEQ multiplex PCR, the TCRdb table keeps only in-frame clones and is missing some. In the table there are about 140,000 clones, about nine tenths of which are singletons. Sequenced material: peripheral blood. The chain has TRBV28 and TRBJ1-2; tentatively, D is TRBD1 (6 bases). This TCR was sampled from a man over 45 with active or convalescent COVID-19. The CDR3 sequence is CASSLSRTDYGYTF. The CDR3 coding sequence is TGTGCCAGCAGTTTAAGTCGGACAGACTATGGCTACACCTTC.